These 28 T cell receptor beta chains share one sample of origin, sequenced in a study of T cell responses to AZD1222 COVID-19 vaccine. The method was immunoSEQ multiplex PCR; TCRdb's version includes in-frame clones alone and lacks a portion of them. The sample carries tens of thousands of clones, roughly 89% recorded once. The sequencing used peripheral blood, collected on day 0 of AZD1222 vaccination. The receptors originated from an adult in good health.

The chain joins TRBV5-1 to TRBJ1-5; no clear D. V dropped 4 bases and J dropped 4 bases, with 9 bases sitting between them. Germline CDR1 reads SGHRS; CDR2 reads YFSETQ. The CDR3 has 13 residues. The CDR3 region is CASSRSPNQPQHF. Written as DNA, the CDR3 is TGCGCCAGCAGCCGGAGCCCTAATCAGCCCCAGCATTTT.

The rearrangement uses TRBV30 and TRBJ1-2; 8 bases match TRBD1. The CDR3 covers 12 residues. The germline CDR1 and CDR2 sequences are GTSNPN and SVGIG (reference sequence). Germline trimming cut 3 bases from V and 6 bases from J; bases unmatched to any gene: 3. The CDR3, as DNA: TGTGCCTGGAGGGCGGACAGGGATGGCTACACCTTC. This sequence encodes CAWRADRDGYTF.

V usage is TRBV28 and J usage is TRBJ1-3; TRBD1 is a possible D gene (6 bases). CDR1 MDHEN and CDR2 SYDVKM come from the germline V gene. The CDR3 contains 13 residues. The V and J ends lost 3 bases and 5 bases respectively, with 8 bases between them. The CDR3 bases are TGTGCCAGCAGTTTGGACAGACGAAACACCATATATTTT. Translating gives CASSLDRRNTIYF.

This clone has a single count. CDR3 sequence (DNA): TGTGCCAGCTCCCCAGCAGCGACCGGGGAGCTGTTTTTT. Its protein product is CASSPAATGELFF. The V gene is TRBV18, the J gene TRBJ2-2; D gene ambiguous. Germline CDR1 and CDR2: KGHSH and LQKENI. This CDR3 has 13 residues. V lost 6 bases and J lost 5, with 10 bases in between.

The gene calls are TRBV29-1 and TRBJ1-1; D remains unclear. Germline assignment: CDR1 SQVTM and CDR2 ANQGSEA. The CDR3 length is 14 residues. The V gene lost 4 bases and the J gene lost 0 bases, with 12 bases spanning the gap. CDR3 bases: TGCAGCGTTGTAACAGCCCTTATGAACACTGAAGCTTTCTTT. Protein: CSVVTALMNTEAFF.

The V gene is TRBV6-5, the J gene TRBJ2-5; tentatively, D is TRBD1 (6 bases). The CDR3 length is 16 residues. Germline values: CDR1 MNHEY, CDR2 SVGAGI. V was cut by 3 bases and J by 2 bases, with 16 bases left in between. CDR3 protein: CASSYLRGRGQETQYF. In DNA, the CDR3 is TGTGCCAGCAGTTATCTCCGGGGCAGGGGACAAGAGACCCAGTACTTC.

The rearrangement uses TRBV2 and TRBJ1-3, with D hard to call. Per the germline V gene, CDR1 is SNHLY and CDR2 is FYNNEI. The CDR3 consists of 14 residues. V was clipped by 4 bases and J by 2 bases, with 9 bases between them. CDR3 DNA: TGTGCCAGCAGTGGGGTAGCACCTGGAAACACCATATATTTT. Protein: CASSGVAPGNTIYF.

The CDR3 DNA is TGTGCCAGCAGCTTGGGGCAGGGGCACTCCTACGAGCAGTACTTC. It yields the protein CASSLGQGHSYEQYF. The chain recombines TRBV7-6 with TRBJ2-7, with D perhaps TRBD1 (6 bases). The CDR3 runs 15 residues. V was cut by 3 bases and J by 0 bases, with 12 bases left in between. CDR1 and CDR2 (germline): SGHVS, FNYEAQ.

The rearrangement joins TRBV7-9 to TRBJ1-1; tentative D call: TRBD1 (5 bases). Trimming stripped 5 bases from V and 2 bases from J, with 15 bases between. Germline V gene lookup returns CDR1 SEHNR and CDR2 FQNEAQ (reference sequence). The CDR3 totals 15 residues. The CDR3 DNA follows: TGTGCCAGCAGCACTCGGACAAGCGTCAACACTGAAGCTTTCTTT. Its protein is CASSTRTSVNTEAFF.

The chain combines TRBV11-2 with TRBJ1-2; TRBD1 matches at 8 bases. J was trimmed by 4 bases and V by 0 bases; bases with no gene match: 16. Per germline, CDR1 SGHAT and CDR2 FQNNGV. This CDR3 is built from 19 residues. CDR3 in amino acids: CASSLDLPVDRVPAYGYTF. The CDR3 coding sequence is TGTGCCAGCAGCTTAGATTTACCCGTGGACAGGGTACCGGCCTATGGCTACACCTTC.

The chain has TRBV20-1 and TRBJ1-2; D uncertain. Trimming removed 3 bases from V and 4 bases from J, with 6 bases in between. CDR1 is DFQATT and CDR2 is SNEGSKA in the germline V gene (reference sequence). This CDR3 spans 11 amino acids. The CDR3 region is CSASGPYGYTF. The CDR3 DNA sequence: TGCAGTGCTAGTGGACCCTATGGCTACACCTTC.

This chain's CDR3 is CASTRGREQYF. In nucleotides, the CDR3 is TGTGCCAGCACCAGGGGGAGGGAGCAGTACTTC. This chain joins TRBV6-5 and TRBJ2-7; D is perhaps TRBD1 (7 bases). This CDR3 comprises 11 residues. V lost 7 bases to trimming and J lost 7 bases, with 11 bases between them. Per germline, CDR1 MNHEY and CDR2 SVGAGI.

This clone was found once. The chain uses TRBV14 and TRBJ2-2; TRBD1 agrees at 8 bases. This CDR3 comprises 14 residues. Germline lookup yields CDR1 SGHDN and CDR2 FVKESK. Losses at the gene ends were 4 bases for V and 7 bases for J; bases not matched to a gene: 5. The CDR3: CASSLDRGIGELFF. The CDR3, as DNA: TGTGCCAGCAGCCTAGACAGGGGTATCGGGGAGCTGTTTTTT.

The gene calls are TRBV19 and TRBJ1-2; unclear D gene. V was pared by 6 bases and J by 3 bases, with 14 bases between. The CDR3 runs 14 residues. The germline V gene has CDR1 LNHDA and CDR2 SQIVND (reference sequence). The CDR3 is CASRPGGGDYGYTF. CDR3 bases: TGTGCCAGTAGACCGGGCGGTGGGGACTATGGCTACACCTTC.

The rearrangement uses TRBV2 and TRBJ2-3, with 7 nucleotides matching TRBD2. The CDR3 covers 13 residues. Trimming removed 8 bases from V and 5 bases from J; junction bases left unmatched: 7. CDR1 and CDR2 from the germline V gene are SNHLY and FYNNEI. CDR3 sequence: CASYQRGGDTQYF. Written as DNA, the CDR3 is TGTGCCAGCTACCAGCGGGGCGGAGATACGCAGTATTTT.

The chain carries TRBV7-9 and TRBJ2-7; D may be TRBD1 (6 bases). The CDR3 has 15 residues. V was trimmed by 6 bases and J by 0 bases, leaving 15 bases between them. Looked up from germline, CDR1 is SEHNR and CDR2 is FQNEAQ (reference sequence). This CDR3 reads CASRSYREGSYEQYF. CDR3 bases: TGTGCCAGCAGATCCTACAGGGAAGGCTCCTACGAGCAGTACTTC. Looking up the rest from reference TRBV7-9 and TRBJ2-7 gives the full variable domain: DTGVSQNPRHKITKRGQNVTFRCDPISEHNRLYWYRQTLGQGPEFLTYFQNEAQLEKSRLLSDRFSAERPKGSFSTLEIQRTEQGDSAMYLCASRSYREGSYEQYFGPGTRLTVT.

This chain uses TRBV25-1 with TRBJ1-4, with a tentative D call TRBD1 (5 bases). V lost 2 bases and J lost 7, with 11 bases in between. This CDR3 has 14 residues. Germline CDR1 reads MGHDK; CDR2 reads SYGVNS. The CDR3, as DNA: TGTGCCAGCAGTGAAGGGGACGGCGGTGAAAAACTGTTTTTT. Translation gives CASSEGDGGEKLFF.

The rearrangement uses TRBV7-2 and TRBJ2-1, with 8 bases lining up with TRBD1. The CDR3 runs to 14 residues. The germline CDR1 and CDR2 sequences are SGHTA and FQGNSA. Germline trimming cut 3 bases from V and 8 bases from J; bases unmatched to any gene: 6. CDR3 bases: TGTGCCAGCAGCTTGACAGGGGCGGTCGATGAGCAGTTCTTC. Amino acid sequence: CASSLTGAVDEQFF. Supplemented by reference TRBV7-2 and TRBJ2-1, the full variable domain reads GAGVSQSPSNKVTEKGKDVELRCDPISGHTALYWYRQSLGQGLEFLIYFQGNSAPDKSGLPSDRFSAERTGGSVSTLTIQRTQQEDSAVYLCASSLTGAVDEQFFGPGTRLTVL.

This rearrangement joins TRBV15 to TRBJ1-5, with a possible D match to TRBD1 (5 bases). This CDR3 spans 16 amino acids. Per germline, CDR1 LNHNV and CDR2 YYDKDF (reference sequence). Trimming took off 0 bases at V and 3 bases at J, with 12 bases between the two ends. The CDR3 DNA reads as TGTGCCACCAGCAGAGAAGGGGCAGACCCCAATCAGCCCCAGCATTTT. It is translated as CATSREGADPNQPQHF. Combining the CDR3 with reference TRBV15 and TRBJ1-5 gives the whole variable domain DAMVIQNPRYQVTQFGKPVTLSCSQTLNHNVMYWYQQKSSQAPKLLFHYYDKDFNNEADTPDNFQSRRPNTSFCFLDIRSPGLGDTAMYLCATSREGADPNQPQHFGDGTRLSIL.

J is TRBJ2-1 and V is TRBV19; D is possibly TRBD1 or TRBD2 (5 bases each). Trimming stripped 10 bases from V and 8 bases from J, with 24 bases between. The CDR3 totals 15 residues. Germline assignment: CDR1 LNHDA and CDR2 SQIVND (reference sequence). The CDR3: CATDKGPGKGDEQFF. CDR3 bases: TGTGCCACAGATAAGGGTCCGGGAAAAGGGGATGAGCAGTTCTTC.

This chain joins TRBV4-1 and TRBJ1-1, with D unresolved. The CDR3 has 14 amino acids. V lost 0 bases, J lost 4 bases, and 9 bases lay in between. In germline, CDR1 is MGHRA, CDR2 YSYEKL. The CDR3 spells CASSQDPDGTEAFF. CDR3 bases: TGCGCCAGCAGCCAAGACCCAGACGGCACTGAAGCTTTCTTT.

CDR3 coding DNA: TGTGCCAGCAGCCAAGATGGCAGGTTCAAAAACATTCAGTACTTC. Translated: CASSQDGRFKNIQYF. The rearrangement joins TRBV14 to TRBJ2-4; D unresolved. The CDR3 totals 15 residues. With 0 bases removed from V and 3 bases from J, the gap between germline ends came to 9 bases. The germline gives CDR1 SGHDN, CDR2 FVKESK.

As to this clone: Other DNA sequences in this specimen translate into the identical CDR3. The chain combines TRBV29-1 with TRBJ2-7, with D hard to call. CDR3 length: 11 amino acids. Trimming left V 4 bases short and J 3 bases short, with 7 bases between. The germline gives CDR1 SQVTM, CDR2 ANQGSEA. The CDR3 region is CSVGGSYEQYF. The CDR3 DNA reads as TGCAGCGTTGGAGGCAGCTACGAGCAGTACTTC.

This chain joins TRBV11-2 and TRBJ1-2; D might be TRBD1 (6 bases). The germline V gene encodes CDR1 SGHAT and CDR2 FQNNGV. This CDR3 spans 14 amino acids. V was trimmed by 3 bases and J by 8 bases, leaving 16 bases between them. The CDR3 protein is CASSFRPGGEGYTF. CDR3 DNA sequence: TGTGCCAGCAGCTTCCGCCCGGGGGGCGAAGGCTACACCTTC.

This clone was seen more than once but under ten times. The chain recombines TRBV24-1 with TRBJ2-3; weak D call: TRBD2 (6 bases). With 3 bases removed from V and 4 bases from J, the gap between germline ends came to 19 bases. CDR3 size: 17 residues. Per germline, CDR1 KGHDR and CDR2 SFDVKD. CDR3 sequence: CATSDPLGLANADTQYF. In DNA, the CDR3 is TGTGCCACCAGTGATCCCCTCGGTCTAGCGAACGCAGATACGCAGTATTTT.

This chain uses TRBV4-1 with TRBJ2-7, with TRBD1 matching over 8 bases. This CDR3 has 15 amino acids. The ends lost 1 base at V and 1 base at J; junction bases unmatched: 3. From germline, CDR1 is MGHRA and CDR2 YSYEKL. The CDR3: CASSQGQGTSYEQYF. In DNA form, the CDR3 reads TGCGCCAGCAGCCAAGGACAGGGGACATCCTACGAGCAGTACTTC.

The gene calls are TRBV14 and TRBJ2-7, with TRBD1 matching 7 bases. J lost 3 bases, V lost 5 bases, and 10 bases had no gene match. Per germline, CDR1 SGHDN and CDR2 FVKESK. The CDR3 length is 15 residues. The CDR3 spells CASSSAGTAYYEQYF. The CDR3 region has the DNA TGTGCCAGCAGCAGCGCCGGGACAGCGTACTACGAGCAGTACTTC.

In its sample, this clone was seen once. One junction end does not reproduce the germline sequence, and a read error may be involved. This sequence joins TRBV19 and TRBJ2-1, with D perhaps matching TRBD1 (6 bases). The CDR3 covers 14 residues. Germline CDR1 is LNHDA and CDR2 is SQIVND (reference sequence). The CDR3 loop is CVSTPRGSYNEQFF. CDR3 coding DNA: TGTGTCAGTACGCCCAGGGGTTCCTACAATGAGCAGTTCTTC.